This T cell receptor beta chain emerged from a study of T cell responses to AZD1222 COVID-19 vaccine. Whole-study results and caveats: After the peak T cell response, and only then, were repertoires sampled. Clonal diversity was possibly underestimated, and the donors were mostly white British, with more females. At 160-218 and 743-854, vaccine-associated CD4 TCRs were dominant, and they spanned spike. Baseline seropositivity occurred in only six AZD1222 recipients.

With regard to this clone: The target antigen is unknown.

Measured with immunoSEQ multiplex PCR; TCRdb has only the in-frame clones, and not every one. Of 150,000 to 200,000 clones listed, around nine tenths are singletons. This CDR3 contains 16 residues. Germline V lookup: CDR1 MNHEY, CDR2 SMNVEV (reference sequence). The V end was cut by 4 bases, the J end by 0 bases, with 13 bases between. The specimen comprised peripheral blood, sampled 28 days after the second dose of the MenACWY control vaccine. This chain joins TRBV27 and TRBJ2-4; D call uncertain. This TCR came from an adult who received the MenACWY meningococcal vaccine as a control. The CDR3 DNA is TGTGCCAGCAGTTACTATCCAAGACTAGCCAAAAACATTCAGTACTTC. Translated: CASSYYPRLAKNIQYF.